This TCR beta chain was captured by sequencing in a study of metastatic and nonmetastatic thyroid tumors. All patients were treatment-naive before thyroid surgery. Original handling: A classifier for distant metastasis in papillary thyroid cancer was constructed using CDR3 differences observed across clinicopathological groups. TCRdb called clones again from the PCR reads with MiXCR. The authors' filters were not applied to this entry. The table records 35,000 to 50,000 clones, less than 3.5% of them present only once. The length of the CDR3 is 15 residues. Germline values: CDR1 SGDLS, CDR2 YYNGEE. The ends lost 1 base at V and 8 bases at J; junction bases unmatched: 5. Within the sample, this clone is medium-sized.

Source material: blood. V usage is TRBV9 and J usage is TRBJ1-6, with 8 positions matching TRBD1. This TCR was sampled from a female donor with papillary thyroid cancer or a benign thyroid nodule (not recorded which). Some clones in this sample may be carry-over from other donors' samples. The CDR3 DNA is TGTGCCAGCAGCGTACAAGGACAGGGAGATTCACCCCTCCACTTT. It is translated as CASSVQGQGDSPLHF.